One sample yielded the 22 T cell receptor beta chains listed below, sequenced in a study of T-cell memory formation after mild COVID-19. TCRdb reprocessed the 5' RACE reads via MiXCR and lists one record per CDR3 protein. The table shows 80,000 to 95,000 distinct CDR3 sequences, with roughly 25% occurring only once. The sequenced material came from PBMCs or a T cell subset sorted from them (not recorded which). Receptors were obtained from a man younger than 35 who had mild COVID-19 (a few samples of this study predate the infection). Cell type and time point are not known.

The chain links TRBV7-9 to TRBJ1-1; 7 positions agree with TRBD1. V trimming: 10 bases; J trimming: 7 bases; junction bases outside the gene matches: 15. This CDR3 has 14 amino acids. Germline V lookup: CDR1 SEHNR, CDR2 FQNEAQ (reference sequence). The CDR3 coding sequence is TGTGCCACCGGCCGGGACAGCCTCCTGTTTGAAGCTTTCTTT. This codes for CATGRDSLLFEAFF.

The chain combines TRBV9 with TRBJ1-4, with D uncertain. V was shortened by 0 bases and J by 10 bases, with 4 bases between the two germline ends. The length of the CDR3 is 11 residues. Germline V gives CDR1 SGDLS, CDR2 YYNGEE. CDR3 sequence reads: CASSVVRKLFF. For the CDR3, the DNA is TGTGCCAGCAGCGTAGTACGAAAACTGTTTTTT.

The V gene is TRBV6-6, the J gene TRBJ2-3, with D possibly called TRBD1 or TRBD2 (5 bases each). The CDR3 is made up of 15 amino acids. Germline assignment: CDR1 MNHNY and CDR2 SVGAGI (reference sequence). V was cut by 5 bases and J by 5 bases, with 17 bases left in between. CDR3: CASSPGPPAGDTQYF. The CDR3 nucleotides are TGTGCCAGCAGTCCGGGACCCCCGGCCGGAGATACGCAGTATTTT.

The rearrangement uses TRBV2 and TRBJ2-5; D ambiguous. Germline values: CDR1 SNHLY, CDR2 FYNNEI. V lost 7 bases and J lost 5, with 8 bases in between. The CDR3 contains 11 residues. In DNA form, the CDR3 reads TGTGCCAGCACCGAACTGGAGACCCAGTACTTC. Translating it yields CASTELETQYF.

This chain connects TRBV29-1 to TRBJ1-2; D may be TRBD1 (6 bases). The CDR3 spans 12 residues. Trimming took off 6 bases at V and 2 bases at J, with 10 bases between the two ends. Germline CDR1 is SQVTM and CDR2 is ANQGSEA. CDR3 DNA sequence: TGCAGCGTCAGACAGGCCAACTATGGCTACACCTTC. Its translation: CSVRQANYGYTF.

The V call is TRBV10-3, the J call TRBJ1-2; 7 bases line up with TRBD1. Germline CDR1 and CDR2: ENHRY and SYGVKD. The CDR3 spans 16 residues. The ends lost 3 bases at V and 2 bases at J; junction bases unmatched: 9. As DNA, the CDR3 is TGTGCCATCAGTGATGCCGGACAGGTTTCGAACTATGGCTACACCTTC. This encodes CAISDAGQVSNYGYTF.

This chain uses TRBV7-9 with TRBJ2-7, with 7 positions matching TRBD1. This CDR3 has 17 residues. V lost 5 bases, J lost 0 bases, and 13 bases stayed unmatched. Looked up from germline, CDR1 is SEHNR and CDR2 is FQNEAQ (reference sequence). In DNA form, the CDR3 reads TGTGCCAGCAGCACAGTCCCCGGGACAGACTACTCCTACGAGCAGTACTTC. This sequence encodes CASSTVPGTDYSYEQYF. Drawing the rest from reference TRBV7-9 and TRBJ2-7, the complete variable domain is DTGVSQNPRHKITKRGQNVTFRCDPISEHNRLYWYRQTLGQGPEFLTYFQNEAQLEKSRLLSDRFSAERPKGSFSTLEIQRTEQGDSAMYLCASSTVPGTDYSYEQYFGPGTRLTVT.

This clonotype was counted at least ten times. The rearrangement joins TRBV6-2 or TRBV6-3 to TRBJ1-1, with no clear D. V lost 7 bases and J lost 6, with 18 bases in between. In germline, CDR1 is MNHEY, CDR2 SVGEGT. The CDR3 totals 14 residues. CDR3 sequence reads: CASTSGREWAEAFF. CDR3 nucleotide sequence: TGTGCCAGCACTTCGGGCCGCGAATGGGCTGAAGCTTTCTTT.

This clonotype has only a few counts. V is TRBV7-9 and J is TRBJ2-5, with D unresolved. This CDR3 comprises 13 residues. Trimming left V 1 base short and J 3 bases short, with 6 bases between. CDR1 SEHNR and CDR2 FQNEAQ come from the germline V gene (reference sequence). The CDR3 bases are TGTGCCAGCAGCTTAGGAGTAGAAGAGACCCAGTACTTC. Its translation: CASSLGVEETQYF.

This chain links TRBV28 with TRBJ1-4, with D tentatively TRBD1 (5 bases). The CDR3 sequence is 17 residues long. Trimming removed 4 bases from V and 3 bases from J, with 18 bases in between. Germline-derived CDR1 and CDR2 are MDHEN and SYDVKM. The CDR3 sequence: CASSSTSRGGSNEKLFF. As DNA, the CDR3 is TGTGCCAGCAGTTCCACCTCCCGCGGGGGTTCTAATGAAAAACTGTTTTTT.

Ten or more counts support this clonotype. This chain links TRBV25-1 with TRBJ1-1; D not resolved. V lost 3 bases and J lost 1, with 12 bases in between. The germline V gene encodes CDR1 MGHDK and CDR2 SYGVNS. There are 15 residues in the CDR3. The CDR3 spells CASSESKDANTEAFF. The CDR3 DNA reads as TGTGCCAGCAGTGAGTCTAAGGACGCGAACACTGAAGCTTTCTTT.

V gene TRBV27 combines with J gene TRBJ1-2; D is undetermined. From germline, CDR1 is MNHEY and CDR2 SMNVEV (reference sequence). The ends were cut back, 5 bases at V and 6 bases at J, with 19 bases in the middle. The CDR3 totals 15 residues. CDR3 region: CASSPAQLSMNGYTF. CDR3 nucleotides: TGTGCCAGCAGTCCCGCCCAGCTTTCTATGAATGGCTACACCTTC.

The chain joins TRBV3-1 to TRBJ2-2, with D possibly matching TRBD1 (6 bases). The V end was cut by 7 bases, the J end by 0 bases, with 12 bases between. This CDR3 is 15 amino acids long. Per germline, CDR1 LGHDT and CDR2 YNNKEL (reference sequence). Here the CDR3 DNA reads TGTGCCAGCACCCTGACAGGTTCGAACACCGGGGAGCTGTTTTTT. Protein: CASTLTGSNTGELFF.

The chain couples TRBV29-1 to TRBJ2-7; either TRBD1 or TRBD2 may supply D (6 bases each). CDR1 and CDR2 from the germline V gene are SQVTM and ANQGSEA. V lost 6 bases and J 2 bases, leaving 14 bases between the germline ends. CDR3 length: 13 amino acids. In DNA, the CDR3 is TGCAGCGTGTCCTCAGGGGAGGCCTACGAGCAGTACGTC. Protein: CSVSSGEAYEQYV.

The chain has TRBV27 and TRBJ2-3; 7 bases fit TRBD2. The CDR3 is 13 amino acids. V dropped 5 bases and J dropped 5; count of bases not matched to a gene: 4. Looked up from germline, CDR1 is MNHEY and CDR2 is SMNVEV (reference sequence). This chain's CDR3 is CASSAGELDTQYF. CDR3 DNA: TGTGCCAGCAGTGCGGGGGAGTTAGATACGCAGTATTTT.

In its sample, this clonotype was seen many times. This chain links TRBV29-1 with TRBJ1-1; TRBD1 matches at 8 bases. From germline, CDR1 is SQVTM and CDR2 ANQGSEA. V shed 8 bases, J shed 6 bases, and the junction held 11 bases outside the gene matches. The CDR3 is made up of 13 amino acids. DNA of the CDR3: TGCAGCACCTGGGGGCAGGGGGCATCTGAAGCTTTCTTT. Translating it yields CSTWGQGASEAFF.

This chain joins TRBV3-1 and TRBJ2-7; 12 nucleotides line up with TRBD1. V gave up 4 bases and J gave up 5 bases; unmatched junction bases: 9. CDR1 and CDR2 from the germline V gene are LGHDT and YNNKEL (reference sequence). The length of the CDR3 is 16 residues. The CDR3, as DNA: TGTGCCAGCAGCCTGATAACTGGGACAGGGGGCGACGAGCAGTACTTC. It translates to CASSLITGTGGDEQYF.

The chain recombines TRBV5-1 with TRBJ2-1; 8 bases align to TRBD2. The CDR3 runs 17 residues. Unmatched junction bases numbered 15, after V lost 3 bases and J lost 7 bases. Germline CDR1 and CDR2: SGHRS and YFSETQ. CDR3 nucleotide sequence: TGCGCCAGCAGCTACCTTACACGACTAGCGCGGGAGAATGAGCAGTTCTTC. The encoded protein is CASSYLTRLARENEQFF.

This clonotype was counted many times. The chain is built from TRBV20-1 and TRBJ1-1, with D possibly matching TRBD1 (5 bases). V was clipped by 6 bases and J by 1 base, with 9 bases between them. The CDR3 has 12 residues. In germline, CDR1 is DFQATT, CDR2 SNEGSKA (reference sequence). The CDR3 loop is CSAWRGNTEAFF. In DNA, the CDR3 is TGCAGTGCATGGAGGGGGAACACTGAAGCTTTCTTT.

The V gene is TRBV5-4, the J gene TRBJ1-1; D gene uncertain. CDR1 and CDR2 (germline): SGHNT, YYREEE (reference sequence). The CDR3 runs to 13 residues. Between the trimmed V and J ends, which lost 2 bases and 6 bases, there was a span of 11 bases. The CDR3 sequence: CASSFVLASEAFF. CDR3 nucleotides: TGTGCCAGCAGCTTCGTTCTCGCGTCTGAAGCTTTCTTT.

The CDR3 spells CASSPPGLLNEQFF. The CDR3, as DNA: TGTGCCAGCAGCCCCCCGGGACTCCTCAATGAGCAGTTCTTC. V and J are TRBV11-3 and TRBJ2-1, with D maybe TRBD2 (6 bases). There are 14 residues in the CDR3. Trimming shortened V by 5 bases and J by 6 bases, and 14 bases separated the two germline ends. Germline CDR1 is SGHNT and CDR2 is YENEEA.

The chain is built from TRBV10-2 and TRBJ2-5; D remains unclear. The CDR3 runs 12 residues. In germline, CDR1 is WSHSY, CDR2 SAAADI. Trimming took 3 bases from V and 4 from J, leaving 6 bases between them. The CDR3, as DNA: TGCGCCAGCAGTGATAACGGAGAGACCCAGTACTTC. Amino acids: CASSDNGETQYF.